This T cell receptor (beta chain) was sequenced during a study of read filtering for tumor transcriptome and immune sequencing. About the research overall: RNA-seq yielded only about 75 to 1,300 TCR reads, IR-seq about 4.05 to 11 million.

At the time of active disease, bone marrow was collected from every patient. General study findings and limits: About 82% of IR-seq clonotypes had a single read, yet these held around 3.3% of reads.

The library was built from approximately 400 ng RNA with molecular barcoded adaptors for alpha/delta and beta/gamma chains. TCRdb processed the reads anew with MiXCR; each CDR3 protein has one entry. The table shows around 130,000 distinct CDR3 sequences, with around 13% occurring only once. This clonotype was detected ten times or more. The antigen is not known. CDR1 SGHNT and CDR2 YYREEE come from the germline V gene (reference sequence). CDR3 size: 18 residues. V was clipped by 0 bases and J by 0 bases; unmatched bases: 4. Sample: a population of CD138-negative cells sorted from bone marrow. This sequence originates from a donor older than 35 with multiple myeloma. The chain has TRBV5-4 and TRBJ2-1, with TRBD2 matching over 12 bases. Here the CDR3 DNA reads TGTGCCAGCAGCTTGGGACTAGCGGGAGAGAGCTCCTACAATGAGCAGTTCTTC. Translated, it gives CASSLGLAGESSYNEQFF.